This entry lists 10 T cell receptor beta chains sequenced from one sample in a study of shared clonotypes between healthy human individuals. TCRdb's table, derived via immunoSEQ multiplex PCR, lists solely in-frame clones and lacks some. This table holds some 1.4 million clones, about 96% found once. Material for sequencing was naive CD4+ T cells sorted from blood. Described subset: CD45RA+ positively selected. The receptor set was obtained from a man aged 25 to 45 in good health.

The chain recombines TRBV15 with TRBJ1-2, with a possible D match to TRBD1 (5 bases). The CDR3 is 15 residues long. Germline CDR1 reads LNHNV; CDR2 reads YYDKDF (reference sequence). V was shortened by 0 bases and J by 4 bases, with 12 bases between the two germline ends. This CDR3 reads CATSRDDRRGYGYTF. The CDR3 DNA reads as TGTGCCACCAGCAGAGATGATCGGAGGGGCTATGGCTACACCTTC. Full variable domain (rest looked up from reference TRBV15 and TRBJ1-2): DAMVIQNPRYQVTQFGKPVTLSCSQTLNHNVMYWYQQKSSQAPKLLFHYYDKDFNNEADTPDNFQSRRPNTSFCFLDIRSPGLGDTAMYLCATSRDDRRGYGYTFGSGTRLTVV.

This clone has a single count. The J gene is TRBJ1-2, the V gene TRBV18, with TRBD1 identical over 7 bases. CDR3 size: 14 residues. The V gene end was trimmed by 3 bases and the J gene end by 5 bases; junction bases not matched to a gene: 6. Germline CDR1 is KGHSH and CDR2 is LQKENI. The CDR3 loop is CASSPKDRAYGYTF. CDR3 nucleotides: TGTGCCAGCTCACCCAAAGACAGGGCGTATGGCTACACCTTC.

The chain recombines TRBV5-1 with TRBJ2-2, with a tentative D call TRBD2 (6 bases). The CDR3 spans 17 residues. Germline CDR1 reads SGHRS; CDR2 reads YFSETQ. Trimming removed 0 bases at V and 3 bases at J, with 15 bases between. The CDR3 bases are TGCGCCAGCAGCTTGGGCCTTACGGGGGTGGACACCGGGGAGCTGTTTTTT. Translation: CASSLGLTGVDTGELFF.

This sequence joins TRBV19 and TRBJ2-1; possibly TRBD1 or TRBD2 for D (6 bases each). The CDR3 has 16 amino acids. Germline V gene lookup returns CDR1 LNHDA and CDR2 SQIVND (reference sequence). Trimming cost V 6 bases and J 9 bases, with 24 bases left between them. CDR3 protein: CASRTPGQGRSGEQFF. CDR3 DNA sequence: TGTGCCAGTAGAACCCCGGGCCAGGGGAGGAGTGGTGAGCAGTTCTTC.

This sequence joins TRBV5-1 and TRBJ2-5; 7 bases match TRBD2. The CDR3 has 15 amino acids. J gave up 4 bases and V 0 bases, and 6 bases lay outside the gene matches. Germline V gene data show CDR1 as SGHRS and CDR2 as YFSETQ. The CDR3 DNA is TGCGCCAGCAGCTTGGTACTAGCGAAAGGAGAGACCCAGTACTTC. It yields the protein CASSLVLAKGETQYF. Full variable domain (rest looked up from reference TRBV5-1 and TRBJ2-5): KAGVTQTPRYLIKTRGQQVTLSCSPISGHRSVSWYQQTPGQGLQFLFEYFSETQRNKGNFPGRFSGRQFSNSRSEMNVSTLELGDSALYLCASSLVLAKGETQYFGPGTRLLVL.

The rearrangement joins TRBV7-9 to TRBJ2-1; unclear D gene. The germline CDR1 and CDR2 sequences are SEHNR and FQNEAQ (reference sequence). The CDR3 spans 15 residues. Trimming removed 7 bases from V and 2 bases from J, with 15 bases in between. CDR3 protein: CASKKDVRAYNEQFF. DNA of the CDR3: TGTGCCAGCAAAAAAGACGTGAGAGCCTACAATGAGCAGTTCTTC. Using reference TRBV7-9 and TRBJ2-1 for the parts outside the CDR3, the full variable domain is DTGVSQNPRHKITKRGQNVTFRCDPISEHNRLYWYRQTLGQGPEFLTYFQNEAQLEKSRLLSDRFSAERPKGSFSTLEIQRTEQGDSAMYLCASKKDVRAYNEQFFGPGTRLTVL.

Concerning this clone: Other DNA sequences from this sample encode an identical CDR3 as well. This rearrangement joins TRBV30 to TRBJ1-5, with unresolved D. Germline loops: CDR1 GTSNPN, CDR2 SVGIG (reference sequence). Trimming stripped 0 bases from V and 2 bases from J, with 5 bases between. The CDR3 consists of 13 residues. Here the CDR3 reads CAWSVAGNQPQHF. CDR3 nucleotide sequence: TGTGCCTGGAGTGTGGCAGGCAATCAGCCCCAGCATTTT.

The chain uses TRBV28 and TRBJ1-4; no clear D. The germline gives CDR1 MDHEN, CDR2 SYDVKM. Trimming cost V 7 bases and J 14 bases, with 17 bases left between them. The CDR3 runs 12 residues. CDR3 amino acids: CASTTDDLRLFF. The CDR3 bases are TGTGCCAGCACCACGGACGACCTACGGCTGTTTTTT. Combining the CDR3 with reference TRBV28 and TRBJ1-4 gives the whole variable domain DVKVTQSSRYLVKRTGEKVFLECVQDMDHENMFWYRQDPGLGLRLIYFSYDVKMKEKGDIPEGYSVSREKKERFSLILESASTNQTSMYLCASTTDDLRLFFGSGTQLSVL.

To note about this clone: Without the conserved terminal phenylalanine or tryptophan, this CDR3 likely stems from a read error. Because the CDR3's place on the DNA is in doubt, the DNA is left out and the CDR3 is given as listed by TCRdb. This sequence joins TRBV6-5 and TRBJ1-4. Per germline, CDR1 MNHEY and CDR2 SVGAGI. Inclusive of both ends, the CDR3 amounts to 10 amino acids. CDR3 protein: CASSPLRTPS.

The chain combines TRBV11-2 with TRBJ2-3, with TRBD1 matching 7 bases. The CDR3 is made up of 15 amino acids. Germline CDR1 reads SGHAT; CDR2 reads FQNNGV. V shed 5 bases, J shed 3 bases, and the junction held 8 bases outside the gene matches. The CDR3 reads CASSPTGDVTDTQYF. CDR3 sequence (DNA): TGTGCCAGCAGCCCCACAGGGGATGTAACAGATACGCAGTATTTT.